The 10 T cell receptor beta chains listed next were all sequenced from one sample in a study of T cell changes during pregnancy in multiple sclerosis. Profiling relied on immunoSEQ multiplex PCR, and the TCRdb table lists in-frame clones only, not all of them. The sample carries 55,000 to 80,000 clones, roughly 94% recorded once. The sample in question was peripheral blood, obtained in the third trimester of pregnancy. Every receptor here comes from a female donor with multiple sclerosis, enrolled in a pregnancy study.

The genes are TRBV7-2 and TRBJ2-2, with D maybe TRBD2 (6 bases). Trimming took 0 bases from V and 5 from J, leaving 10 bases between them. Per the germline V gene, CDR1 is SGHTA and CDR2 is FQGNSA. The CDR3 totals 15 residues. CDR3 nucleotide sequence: TGTGCCAGCAGCTTAGCCCCCGCGGGGACCGGGGAGCTGTTTTTT. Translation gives CASSLAPAGTGELFF.

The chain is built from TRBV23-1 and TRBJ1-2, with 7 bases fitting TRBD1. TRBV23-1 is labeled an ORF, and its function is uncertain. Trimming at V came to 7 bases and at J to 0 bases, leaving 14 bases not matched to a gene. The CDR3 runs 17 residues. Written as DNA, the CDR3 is TGCGCCAGCACCCTAGGGGGACAGCCCGGAGCTAACTATGGCTACACCTTC. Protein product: CASTLGGQPGANYGYTF.

The CDR3 loop reads CASIPGGSPSSGANVLTF. The CDR3, as DNA: TGTGCCAGCATCCCGGGGGGTTCCCCCAGCTCTGGGGCCAACGTCCTGACTTTC. The gene calls are TRBV9 and TRBJ2-6; 7 positions match TRBD2. The CDR3 covers 18 residues. Per germline, CDR1 SGDLS and CDR2 YYNGEE. V lost 6 bases to trimming and J lost 0 bases; unmatched junction nucleotides: 12.

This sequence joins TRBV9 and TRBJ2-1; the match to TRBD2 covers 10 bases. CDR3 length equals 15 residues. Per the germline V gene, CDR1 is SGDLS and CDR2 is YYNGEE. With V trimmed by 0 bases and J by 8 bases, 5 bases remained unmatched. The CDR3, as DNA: TGTGCCAGCAGCGTAGAAGCGGGGGGGCACGATGAGCAGTTCTTC. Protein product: CASSVEAGGHDEQFF. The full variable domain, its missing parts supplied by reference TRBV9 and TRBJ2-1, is DSGVTQTPKHLITATGQRVTLRCSPRSGDLSVYWYQQSLDQGLQFLIQYYNGEERAKGNILERFSAQQFPDLHSELNLSSLELGDSALYFCASSVEAGGHDEQFFGPGTRLTVL.

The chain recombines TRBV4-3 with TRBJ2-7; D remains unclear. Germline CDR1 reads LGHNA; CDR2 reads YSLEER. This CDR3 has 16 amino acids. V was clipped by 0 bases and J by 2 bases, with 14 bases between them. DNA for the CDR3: TGCGCCAGCAGCCAAGAGTTGTTTCAGGTCACCTACGAGCAGTACTTC. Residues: CASSQELFQVTYEQYF.

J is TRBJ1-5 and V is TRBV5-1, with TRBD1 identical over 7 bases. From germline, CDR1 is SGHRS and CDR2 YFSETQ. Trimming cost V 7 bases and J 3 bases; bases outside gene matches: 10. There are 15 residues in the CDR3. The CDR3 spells CASPGSGGDNQPQHF. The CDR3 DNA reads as TGCGCCAGCCCCGGTTCAGGGGGTGACAATCAGCCCCAGCATTTT. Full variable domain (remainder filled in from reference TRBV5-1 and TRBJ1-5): KAGVTQTPRYLIKTRGQQVTLSCSPISGHRSVSWYQQTPGQGLQFLFEYFSETQRNKGNFPGRFSGRQFSNSRSEMNVSTLELGDSALYLCASPGSGGDNQPQHFGDGTRLSIL.

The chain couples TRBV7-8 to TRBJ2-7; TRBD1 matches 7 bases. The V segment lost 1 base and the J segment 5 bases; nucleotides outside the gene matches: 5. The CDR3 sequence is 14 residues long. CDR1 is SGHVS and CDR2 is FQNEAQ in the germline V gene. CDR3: CASSLGQGVHEQYF. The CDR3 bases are TGTGCCAGCAGCTTAGGGCAGGGGGTCCACGAGCAGTACTTC.

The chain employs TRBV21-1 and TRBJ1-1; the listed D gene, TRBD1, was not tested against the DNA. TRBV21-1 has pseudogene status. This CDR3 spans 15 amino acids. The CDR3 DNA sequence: TGTGCCAGCGGGCTACCGGGACAGGGGGCCCCTGAAGCTTTCTTT. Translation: CASGLPGQGAPEAFF.

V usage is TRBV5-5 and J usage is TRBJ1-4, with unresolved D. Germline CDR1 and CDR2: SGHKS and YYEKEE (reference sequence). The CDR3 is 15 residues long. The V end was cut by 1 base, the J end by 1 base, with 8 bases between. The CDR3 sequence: CASSLLGGTNEKLFF. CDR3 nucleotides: TGTGCCAGCAGCTTGTTGGGAGGAACTAATGAAAAACTGTTTTTT.

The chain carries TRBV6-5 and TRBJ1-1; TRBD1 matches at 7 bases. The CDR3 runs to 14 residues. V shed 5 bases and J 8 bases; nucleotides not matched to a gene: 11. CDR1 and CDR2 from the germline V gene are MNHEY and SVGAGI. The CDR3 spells CASSLRRQGQEAFF. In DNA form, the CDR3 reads TGTGCCAGCAGTCTACGGCGACAGGGCCAAGAAGCTTTCTTT.